This T cell receptor (beta chain) was captured in a study of human T cells and chemical hapten exposure (dated by TCRdb to 2020 to 2023). Study-wide context: Libraries were pooled for sequencing, and variation in per-sample TCR yields was attributed mainly to small differences in library volumes within the pool. Peripheral blood TCR repertoire changes were tracked in vivo in alopecia patients during primary and secondary sensitization to the hapten diphenylcyclopropenone (DPC). Each blood RNA sample was used to sequence both TCR alpha and TCR beta chains. The investigation overall reported the following: Repeated subsampling changed both the strength of the expansion versus patch-test correlation and the threshold at which the correlation became significant. DPC sensitization did not change the number of TCRs with a frequency above 1 in 1000, and there was no evidence of changes in global repertoire structure.

Explained via the paper, the time point label denotes: healthy volunteer bleed at 6 weeks. Total RNA was isolated from unfractionated whole blood collected in Tempus Blood RNA tubes. A handful of healthy volunteers were used as TCR sequencing controls and were bled at day 0, 2 weeks and 6 weeks. For this chain, trimming is 3 bases at the V end and 3 bases at the J end, and the number of junction bases without a gene match is 2. The CDR3 covers 13 residues, taking in both the cysteine and the phenylalanine. The DNA shown is the 39-base CDR3, in frame from base 1. CDR1 and CDR2 were assigned from the germline V gene as KGHSH and LQKENI. The library was built by means of RACE. The sequencing machine was a NextSeq 500. Library preparation attached unique molecular identifiers to individual cDNA molecules for quantitative, reproducible TCR counting. The paper's processing steps were these. Samples had a median of 95,638 TCRs, with a range from roughly 23,224 to 700,000. The Decombinator software suite was used to annotate V, J and CDR3 in the TCR reads. To make PS versus PT1 abundance plots, every sample was subsampled to the same number of TCRs (28,000). TCRs were defined as expanded if absent before sensitization and observed at least eight times at the 2-week time point. TCRdb applied fastp at Q25 and MiXCR to the public reads, then kept only in-frame beta chains. Rows with a matching CDR3 protein are joined into one entry that keeps the most common DNA and genes. TCRdb, rather than the study authors, made the V and J calls. This sample lists about 79,000 distinct CDR3 sequences; over 7% were detected once. Around 1.6% of the sample is taken by the ten largest.

The sample holds a few counts of this clonotype. Its antigen is still unknown. No qualities accompany the bases; no much larger clone lies one base away. This TCR was sampled from a male donor in good health. Some clones in this sample may be carry-over from other donors' samples. Sequencing was carried out using whole blood. The chain is encoded by TRBV18 joined to TRBJ2-7; 7 junctional bases match TRBD1. CDR3 sequence: CASSPAGGYEQYF. The sequence in DNA is TGTGCCAGCTCACCGGCAGGGGGCTACGAGCAGTACTTC.